One sample yielded the 25 T cell receptor beta chains listed below, sequenced in a study of OX40 agonist ivuxolimab in advanced cancers. The protocol was immunoSEQ multiplex PCR, while the TCRdb copy is restricted to in-frame clones and leaves out a portion. The sample records about 55,000 clones, about 90% being singletons. The sample consisted of CD4+ or CD8+ T cells sorted from blood, taken in a trial of the OX40 agonist ivuxolimab. These receptors were obtained from an adult with an advanced solid tumor such as melanoma, head and neck, liver or kidney cancer.

In this sample, this clone is large (0.1 to 1%). J is TRBJ1-5 and V is TRBV6-5; possible D gene TRBD1, 5 bases. Per germline, CDR1 MNHEY and CDR2 SVGAGI. This CDR3 region has 15 residues. V was cut by 6 bases and J by 0 bases, with 12 bases left in between. The CDR3 DNA reads as TGTGCCAGCAGACCCGGGGGGGGTAGCAATCAGCCCCAGCATTTT. Translation: CASRPGGGSNQPQHF.

The J gene is TRBJ1-4, the V gene TRBV5-1; a weak D match, TRBD1 (5 bases). The V gene's germline CDR1 is SGHRS and CDR2 YFSETQ. The CDR3 sequence is 15 residues long. V was shortened by 0 bases and J by 2 bases, with 8 bases between the two germline ends. The CDR3 sequence is CASSLDQGTNEKLFF. CDR3 coding DNA: TGCGCCAGCAGCTTGGACCAGGGTACTAATGAAAAACTGTTTTTT.

This sequence joins TRBV7-8 and TRBJ1-5; no clear D. This CDR3 spans 15 amino acids. Germline loops: CDR1 SGHVS, CDR2 FQNEAQ. V was trimmed by 8 bases and J by 0 bases, leaving 14 bases between them. This CDR3 is CASCRTAFSNQPQHF. Written as DNA, the CDR3 is TGTGCCAGCTGCCGGACGGCATTTAGCAATCAGCCCCAGCATTTT.

The chain recombines TRBV16 with TRBJ2-7; maybe TRBD2 (7 bases). This CDR3 spans 12 amino acids. V was pared by 5 bases and J by 7 bases, with 12 bases between. Germline V gives CDR1 KGHSY, CDR2 FQNENV. The CDR3 loop reads CASSRGGLEQYF. The CDR3 DNA reads as TGTGCCAGCAGCAGGGGGGGTTTGGAGCAGTACTTC.

This clone has a single count. This chain uses TRBV4-3 with TRBJ1-1; D is undetermined. The CDR3 extends over 14 amino acids. Germline assignment: CDR1 LGHNA and CDR2 YSLEER. The germline V and J ends were trimmed by 0 bases and 7 bases, with 12 bases remaining between them. CDR3 nucleotide sequence: TGCGCCAGCAGCCAAGATAGGGTATGGAGTGAAGCTTTCTTT. Residues: CASSQDRVWSEAFF.

This clone was picked up a small number of times. V gene TRBV6-1 combines with J gene TRBJ2-7, with a possible D match to TRBD1 (5 bases). The CDR3 totals 14 residues. Germline CDR1 reads MNHNS; CDR2 reads SASEGT. V gave up 0 bases and J gave up 5 bases, with 11 bases separating them. CDR3 nucleotides: TGTGCCAGCAGTGAAGCGGACCTAGGGGACGAGCAGTACTTC. It is translated as CASSEADLGDEQYF.

The chain carries TRBV7-8 and TRBJ2-1; possible D gene TRBD1, 6 bases. Germline CDR1 and CDR2: SGHVS and FQNEAQ. Trimming stripped 6 bases from V and 7 bases from J, with 22 bases between. The CDR3 extends over 16 amino acids. CDR3 DNA sequence: TGTGCCAGCAGGCAAATCTGGGCCGGGACACGAAATGAGCAGTTCTTC. It specifies CASRQIWAGTRNEQFF.

The chain is built from TRBV7-8 and TRBJ2-3; D is unclear. The CDR3 consists of 15 residues. Deletions cut 6 bases from V and 0 bases from J, with 13 bases between. Germline-derived CDR1 and CDR2 are SGHVS and FQNEAQ. In DNA form, the CDR3 reads TGTGCCAGCAGGACCCGAGCCGAAAGCACAGATACGCAGTATTTT. This sequence encodes CASRTRAESTDTQYF.

The rearrangement joins TRBV5-4 to TRBJ2-1; unclear D gene. V lost 0 bases to trimming and J lost 8 bases, with 3 bases between them. The CDR3 covers 11 residues. Per the germline V gene, CDR1 is SGHNT and CDR2 is YYREEE (reference sequence). CDR3 region: CASSLGYEQFF. In DNA form, the CDR3 reads TGTGCCAGCAGCTTGGGTTATGAGCAGTTCTTC.

CDR3 coding DNA: TGTGCCAGTAGTCCCAGGGACGGCGGGTACATTCAGTACTTC. It yields the protein CASSPRDGGYIQYF. The gene calls are TRBV19 and TRBJ2-4, with D possibly called TRBD1 or TRBD2 (5 bases each). CDR3 length: 14 amino acids. Trimming shortened V by 5 bases and J by 8 bases, and 16 bases separated the two germline ends. Germline lookup yields CDR1 LNHDA and CDR2 SQIVND (reference sequence).

A single count supports this clone. V and J are TRBV9 and TRBJ1-1; D might be TRBD1 (5 bases). The CDR3 runs 16 residues. CDR1 SGDLS and CDR2 YYNGEE come from the germline V gene. Trimming cost V 0 bases and J 3 bases, with 15 bases left between them. CDR3 residues: CASSVVGGTMDTEAFF. As DNA, the CDR3 is TGTGCCAGCAGCGTAGTCGGGGGTACGATGGACACTGAAGCTTTCTTT.

The V and J genes are TRBV19 and TRBJ1-3; D might be TRBD1 (5 bases). CDR1 is LNHDA and CDR2 is SQIVND in the germline V gene (reference sequence). Trimming took 6 bases from V and 4 from J, leaving 10 bases between them. The CDR3 totals 13 residues. The CDR3 DNA sequence: TGTGCCAGTAGCCAGGGATCCGGAAACACCATATATTTT. Residues: CASSQGSGNTIYF.

This chain uses TRBV6-5 with TRBJ1-1; no definite D call. This CDR3 spans 15 amino acids. Germline CDR1 and CDR2: MNHEY and SVGAGI. Deletions cut 1 base from V and 0 bases from J, with 9 bases between. CDR3 in amino acids: CASSYYPAMNTEAFF. CDR3 coding DNA: TGTGCCAGCAGTTACTACCCAGCCATGAACACTGAAGCTTTCTTT.

This clone was found once. The chain has TRBV29-1 and TRBJ1-1, with 7 positions matching TRBD1. The CDR3 consists of 13 residues. Per germline, CDR1 SQVTM and CDR2 ANQGSEA. V shed 7 bases and J 1 base; nucleotides not matched to a gene: 6. The CDR3, as DNA: TGCAGCGGGAGCCAGGGGGGGAACACTGAAGCTTTCTTT. Translating it yields CSGSQGGNTEAFF.

The chain couples TRBV4-3 to TRBJ2-1; no reliable D call. V lost 2 bases, J lost 8 bases, and 7 bases lay in between. Germline CDR1 and CDR2: LGHNA and YSLEER. This CDR3 region has 12 residues. The CDR3: CASSQIGDEQFF. DNA for the CDR3: TGCGCCAGCAGCCAAATTGGCGATGAGCAGTTCTTC.

The rearrangement uses TRBV13 and TRBJ1-4, with D uncertain. Trimming pared 1 base from V and 12 bases from J, leaving 12 bases between. This CDR3 has 13 residues. Germline values: CDR1 PRHDT, CDR2 FYEKMQ (reference sequence). In nucleotides, the CDR3 is TGTGCCAGCAGCTTAGTCGGGGTTCGGGAACTGTTTTTT. Translation: CASSLVGVRELFF.

V and J are TRBV12-5 and TRBJ1-1; D is unclear. The germline V gene has CDR1 LGHNT and CDR2 FRNRAP. V dropped 6 bases and J dropped 1 base, with 15 bases sitting between them. CDR3 length: 15 amino acids. CDR3 amino acids: CASGLGGLANTEAFF. The CDR3 DNA sequence: TGTGCTAGTGGCCTCGGAGGACTCGCGAACACTGAAGCTTTCTTT.

The CDR3 coding sequence is TGTGCCAGCAAGGACAGTACAGTCTCCTACGAGCAGTACTTC. Protein: CASKDSTVSYEQYF. The genes are TRBV19 and TRBJ2-7, with a tentative D call TRBD1 (6 bases). V was trimmed by 9 bases and J by 0 bases, leaving 15 bases between them. CDR1 is LNHDA, CDR2 SQIVND, per germline (reference sequence). The CDR3 has 14 residues.

The V call is TRBV6-4, the J call TRBJ2-6; D is undetermined. The CDR3 is made up of 17 amino acids. Germline V gives CDR1 MRHNA, CDR2 SNTAGT. Trimming took 5 bases from V and 0 from J, leaving 14 bases between them. The CDR3 region is CASSMEGELSGANVLTF. The CDR3 DNA is TGTGCCAGCAGTATGGAAGGAGAACTCTCTGGGGCCAACGTCCTGACTTTC.

The chain couples TRBV6-5 to TRBJ2-7; 7 bases line up with TRBD1. The germline CDR1 and CDR2 sequences are MNHEY and SVGAGI. This CDR3 has 12 amino acids. The V and J ends lost 6 bases and 4 bases, in that order; junction bases with no gene match: 3. CDR3 bases: TGTGCCAGCAGCCCGACAGGGTACGAGCAGTACTTC. Its protein is CASSPTGYEQYF.

The V gene is TRBV27, the J gene TRBJ2-7; 7 nucleotides align to TRBD2. V dropped 2 bases and J dropped 6; count of bases not matched to a gene: 16. CDR1 and CDR2 (germline): MNHEY, SMNVEV (reference sequence). This CDR3 comprises 17 residues. The DNA for the CDR3 is TGTGCCAGCAGTTTACTCGGCGGGAGATTGGGACCCCGCGAGCAGTACTTC. This encodes CASSLLGGRLGPREQYF.

The chain carries TRBV4-3 and TRBJ2-2; D ambiguous. Germline CDR1 and CDR2: LGHNA and YSLEER. Trimming shortened V by 0 bases and J by 6 bases, and 5 bases separated the two germline ends. The length of the CDR3 is 13 residues. CDR3 amino acids: CASSQDWSGELFF. The CDR3 DNA reads as TGCGCCAGCAGCCAAGATTGGTCCGGGGAGCTGTTTTTT.

This clone was picked up a small number of times. V gene TRBV25-1 combines with J gene TRBJ1-1, with D perhaps TRBD1 (5 bases). Trimming cost V 3 bases and J 7 bases, with 9 bases left between them. Germline CDR1 is MGHDK and CDR2 is SYGVNS. The CDR3 totals 12 residues. In DNA, the CDR3 is TGTGCCAGCAGTGATGCCGGGGGTGAAGCTTTCTTT. Translating gives CASSDAGGEAFF. Full variable domain (remainder filled in from reference TRBV25-1 and TRBJ1-1): EADIYQTPRYLVIGTGKKITLECSQTMGHDKMYWYQQDPGMELHLIHYSYGVNSTEKGDLSSESTVSRIRTEHFPLTLESARPSHTSQYLCASSDAGGEAFFGQGTRLTVV.

The rearrangement links TRBV4-3 to TRBJ2-2; a weak D match, TRBD2 (7 bases). Germline CDR1 and CDR2: LGHNA and YSLEER. The CDR3 has 15 amino acids. V was shortened by 4 bases and J by 5 bases, with 14 bases between the two germline ends. DNA for the CDR3: TGCGCCAGCAGCCCCGGGGGAGGGGGGACCGGGGAGCTGTTTTTT. This translates into CASSPGGGGTGELFF.

This clone appeared a few times. The chain uses TRBV7-2 and TRBJ2-7, with 8 positions matching TRBD1. The CDR3 extends over 15 amino acids. Germline-derived CDR1 and CDR2 are SGHTA and FQGNSA. With V trimmed by 5 bases and J by 5 bases, 11 bases remained unmatched. The CDR3 nucleotides are TGTGCCAGCAGCGGTGACAGGGGTAAGCCCCACGAGCAGTACTTC. It is translated as CASSGDRGKPHEQYF.